The rows below give T cell receptor beta chains drawn from one sample of a study of control samples from healthy donors and cancer patients. The repertoire was sequenced with immunoSEQ multiplex PCR; TCRdb's copy has only in-frame clones and lacks some. The top ten clones hold roughly a tenth of a sample with roughly 93,000 clones, approximately 88% of them seen once. Sample: PBMCs. The origin of the receptors is a woman between 50 and 59 years old with colorectal cancer. Each CDR3 is given with its conserved first and last residue. A D gene is named only where the DNA matches it firmly. For some rows the clone size is stated as once, few or many, or as a class when expanded; others skip it.

>TRBD2|TRBV14|TRBJ2-2|-
CASSQVGGDRELFF
TGTGCCAGCAGCCAAGTCGGGGGGGACCGGGAGCTGTTTTTT
>-|TRBV7-5|TRBJ1-2|-
CVRSLVGRGPRNYGYTF
TGTGTCAGAAGCTTAGTCGGCCGGGGCCCACGGAACTATGGCTACACCTTC
>-|TRBV4-3|TRBJ1-2|-
CASSQGKWGRDGYTF
TGCGCCAGCAGCCAAGGAAAATGGGGAAGAGATGGCTACACCTTC
>-|TRBV12-3/TRBV12-4|TRBJ1-2|-
CATRMLGGYTF
TGTGCCACCCGAATGTTAGGAGGCTACACCTTC
>-|TRBV19|TRBJ2-1|-
CASSTSGLTQFF
TGTGCCAGTAGTACGTCGGGACTGACGCAGTTCTTC
>-|TRBV4-3|TRBJ2-1|-
CASSQDPDILNEQFF
TGCGCCAGCAGCCAAGATCCGGATATTCTCAATGAGCAGTTCTTC
>TRBD1|TRBV2|TRBJ2-1|-
CASARGLIEQFF
TGTGCCAGCGCCAGGGGGCTAATTGAGCAGTTCTTC
>-|TRBV7-3|TRBJ2-3|-
CASSRGQHGTQYF
TGTGCCAGCAGCCGCGGCCAGCACGGTACGCAGTATTTT
>-|TRBV7-3|TRBJ2-5|-
CASSLGQKETQYF
TGTGCCAGCAGCCTTGGACAGAAAGAGACCCAGTACTTC
>-|TRBV6-5|TRBJ1-5|few
CASSPQPVVSQPQHF
TGTGCCAGCAGTCCTCAGCCAGTTGTCAGCCAGCCCCAGCATTTT
>TRBD1|TRBV28|TRBJ1-1|-
CASSPWDRDSEAFF
TGTGCCAGCAGTCCATGGGACAGGGATAGTGAAGCTTTCTTT
>-|TRBV14|TRBJ2-3|-
CASSQVPITQYF
TGTGCCAGCAGCCAAGTCCCCATTACGCAGTATTTT
>TRBD2|TRBV10-3|TRBJ2-2|-
CAISAASGGTGELFF
TGTGCCATCAGTGCGGCTAGCGGGGGCACCGGGGAGCTGTTTTTT
>-|TRBV7-2|TRBJ1-2|few
CASSPRQDSGYTF
TGTGCCAGCAGCCCGCGACAGGATTCTGGCTACACCTTC
>-|TRBV7-2|TRBJ2-1|-
CASSLQRNEQFF
TGTGCCAGCAGCTTACAGCGGAATGAGCAGTTCTTC
>TRBD1|TRBV19|TRBJ1-2|-
CASSRQGRDYGYTF
TGTGCCAGTAGTCGACAGGGGAGGGACTATGGCTACACCTTC
>TRBD2|TRBV5-1|TRBJ2-3|-
CASSFTSGGISTDTQYF
TGCGCCAGCAGCTTCACTAGCGGGGGCATTAGCACAGATACGCAGTATTTT
>TRBD1|TRBV5-6|TRBJ1-1|-
CASSPQGKDTEAFF
TGTGCCAGCAGCCCACAGGGGAAAGACACTGAAGCTTTCTTT
>TRBD2|TRBV10-2|TRBJ2-2|-
CAVSSGTTTGELFF
TGCGCCGTCAGTTCCGGGACTACCACCGGGGAGCTGTTTTTT
>TRBD2|TRBV29-1|TRBJ2-5|-
CSVEWRGGKETQYF
TGCAGCGTTGAGTGGCGGGGGGGTAAAGAGACCCAGTACTTC
>TRBD1|TRBV27|TRBJ1-6|once
CASSRDRNSPLHF
TGTGCCAGCAGCCGGGACAGAAATTCACCCCTCCACTTT
>-|TRBV4-2|TRBJ1-2|few
CASSQDISADFYGYTF
TGTGCCAGCAGCCAAGATATCTCGGCAGACTTCTATGGCTACACCTTC
>-|TRBV20-1|TRBJ2-2|few
CSASVGGTGELFF
TGCAGTGCTAGTGTGGGAGGCACCGGGGAGCTGTTTTTT
>TRBD1|TRBV7-3|TRBJ2-1|-
CASSKRQGNSRNEQFF
TGTGCCAGCAGCAAGCGACAGGGGAACTCTCGCAATGAGCAGTTCTTC
>-|TRBV4-1|TRBJ2-2|-
CASSPEGTTNTGELFF
TGCGCCAGCAGCCCCGAGGGCACAACTAACACCGGGGAGCTGTTTTTT
>-|TRBV5-4|TRBJ2-5|-
CASSRDAEGTQYF
TGTGCCAGCAGCCGCGATGCAGAGGGGACCCAGTACTTC
>-|TRBV28|TRBJ1-5|-
CASTGVNQPQHF
TGTGCCAGCACCGGGGTCAATCAGCCCCAGCATTTT
>TRBD1|TRBV18|TRBJ2-5|-
CASSPPAGGVGETQYF
TGTGCCAGCTCACCACCAGCAGGGGGAGTAGGAGAGACCCAGTACTTC
>-|TRBV15|TRBJ1-4|-
CATSRDRGATNEKLFF
TGTGCCACCAGCAGAGATCGGGGTGCAACTAATGAAAAACTGTTTTTT
>-|TRBV9|TRBJ2-3|-
CASSLGGTDTQYF
TGTGCCAGCAGCCTCGGGGGTACAGATACGCAGTATTTT
>-|TRBV7-8|TRBJ1-5|-
CASSWNRDQPQHF
TGTGCCAGCAGCTGGAACAGAGATCAGCCCCAGCATTTT
>-|TRBV2|TRBJ2-3|-
CASTADARRRETQYF
TGTGCCAGCACCGCGGACGCTCGGAGGCGAGAGACGCAGTATTTT
>TRBD1|TRBV3-1/TRBV3-2|TRBJ2-3|-
CASSQDQGGGTDTQYF
TGTGCCAGCAGCCAAGATCAAGGGGGCGGCACAGATACGCAGTATTTT
>TRBD1|TRBV7-6|TRBJ1-1|-
CASSPTGQENTEAFF
TGTGCCAGCAGCCCTACGGGACAGGAGAACACTGAAGCTTTCTTT
>-|TRBV28|TRBJ2-1|-
CASSTPSRRDTYLEDEQFF
TGTGCCAGCAGCACTCCCAGTAGGCGGGACACGTACTTAGAGGATGAGCAGTTCTTC
>TRBD2|TRBV7-2|TRBJ2-3|-
CASSLGHSGGRDTQYF
TGTGCCAGCAGCCTGGGGCACAGCGGGGGGCGAGATACGCAGTATTTT
>-|TRBV7-2|TRBJ2-3|-
CVSSPLGGGTDTQYF
TGTGTCAGCAGCCCCCTAGGGGGGGGGACAGATACGCAGTATTTT
>TRBD2|TRBV4-2|TRBJ2-1|-
CASSQVGPRVLVAGENNEQFF
TGTGCCAGCAGCCAAGTAGGCCCCAGGGTATTGGTAGCGGGGGAAAACAATGAGCAGTTCTTC
>TRBD2|TRBV3-1/TRBV3-2|TRBJ2-2|-
CASSQHLAGVSGELFF
TGTGCCAGCAGCCAACACCTAGCGGGGGTTTCCGGGGAGCTGTTTTTT
>TRBD1|TRBV5-1|TRBJ2-2|-
CASSLDRGRKIVGELFF
TGCGCCAGCAGCTTGGACAGGGGGCGAAAAATTGTCGGGGAGCTGTTTTTT
>-|TRBV28|TRBJ1-1|-
CASSFPSAEAFF
TGTGCCAGCAGTTTCCCCTCGGCTGAAGCTTTCTTT
>-|TRBV28|TRBJ1-5|-
CASSPRVSGGRFEPQHF
TGTGCCAGCAGTCCCCGGGTCTCAGGAGGCCGTTTTGAGCCCCAGCATTTT
>-|TRBV19|TRBJ2-1|-
CAAGDEQFF
TGTGCTGCGGGCGATGAGCAGTTCTTC
>-|TRBV27|TRBJ1-1|few
CASSLSPDGVTEAFF
TGTGCCAGCAGTTTATCTCCGGATGGGGTCACTGAAGCTTTCTTT
>-|TRBV5-1|TRBJ2-3|-
CASTTRSGDTQYF
TGCGCCAGCACCACCAGATCGGGAGATACGCAGTATTTT
>-|TRBV4-1|TRBJ2-3|-
CASSAYDTQYF
TGCGCCAGCAGCGCCTACGACACGCAGTATTTT
>-|TRBV19|TRBJ1-1|once
CASSIIGQGANTEAFF
TGTGCCAGTAGTATAATTGGTCAAGGGGCGAACACTGAAGCTTTCTTT
>-|TRBV5-1|TRBJ1-6|-
CASSLVGAIDSPLHF
TGCGCCAGCAGCTTGGTGGGGGCGATAGATTCACCCCTCCACTTT
>TRBD1|TRBV28|TRBJ1-6|-
CASRVMTGGSPLHF
TGTGCCAGCAGAGTCATGACAGGGGGATCACCCCTCCACTTT
>-|TRBV27|TRBJ1-2|-
CASSFKGVGGYTF
TGTGCCAGCAGTTTCAAGGGGGTAGGGGGCTACACCTTC
>-|TRBV6-5|TRBJ1-3|-
CASTLGGDGNTIYF
TGTGCCAGCACCCTGGGCGGGGACGGAAACACCATATATTTT
>-|TRBV18|TRBJ1-3|-
CASSPGMVHSGNTIYF
TGTGCCAGCTCACCGGGCATGGTTCACTCTGGAAACACCATATATTTT
>-|TRBV5-1|TRBJ2-5|-
CASSLGQAETQYF
TGCGCCAGCAGCTTGGGACAGGCCGAGACCCAGTACTTC